This TCR beta chain appears in the sequencing data of a study of blood T cell repertoires in COVID-19. About the research overall: Material from acute and convalescent COVID-19 was sourced from the United States, Italy and Spain. Nucleic acid was either cDNA or gDNA, and it came from T cells, B-cell-depleted T cells, or PBMCs.

Per the study methods: Reference gene primer amplification gave nucleated cell count estimates. The repertoire was sequenced with immunoSEQ multiplex PCR; TCRdb's copy has only in-frame clones and lacks some. V and J calls and clone size are as listed in that table; D and trimming were resolved from the DNA. This table has approximately 65,000 clones, roughly three quarters appearing once. The CDR3 extends over 13 amino acids. V shed 5 bases and J shed 13 bases, with 20 bases lying between them. Germline CDR1 reads SGHAT; CDR2 reads FQNNGV. The gene calls are TRBV11-2 and TRBJ1-2; no definite D call. The specimen was peripheral blood. The sequence was collected from a woman at least 80 years old with active or convalescent COVID-19. CDR3 amino acids: CASSPGFAFAGTF. DNA of the CDR3: TGTGCCAGCAGCCCTGGGTTCGCATTCGCAGGCACCTTC.